Listed here are 24 T cell receptor beta chains from one sample, sequenced in a study of cytomegalovirus exposure and HLA in healthy donors. PCR used 60 Vbeta primers and 13 Jbeta primers. Repertoires were generated with immunoSEQ multiplex PCR, while TCRdb's copy carries only in-frame clones and drops some. This sample yields 90,000 to 100,000 clones, of which approximately 77% are seen a single time; approximately 7.7% belongs to the top ten. Sequenced material: PBMCs. The receptors were gathered from a female donor in good health and CMV-seronegative.

This sequence joins TRBV5-1 and TRBJ2-5; 9 nucleotides match TRBD1. CDR1 and CDR2 from the germline V gene are SGHRS and YFSETQ. The CDR3 is made up of 14 amino acids. V lost 2 bases and J lost 5; bases outside the gene matches: 4. The CDR3 nucleotides are TGCGCCAGCAGCTTAGACAGGGGGGAGGAGACCCAGTACTTC. This codes for CASSLDRGEETQYF.

The V call is TRBV27, the J call TRBJ2-7, with D perhaps TRBD1 (6 bases). The germline V and J ends were trimmed by 5 bases and 3 bases, with 14 bases remaining between them. The germline V gene has CDR1 MNHEY and CDR2 SMNVEV (reference sequence). The CDR3 sequence is 14 residues long. CDR3 sequence reads: CASSHTGYGYEQYF. CDR3 DNA: TGTGCCAGCAGTCACACAGGGTACGGCTACGAGCAGTACTTC.

This sequence joins TRBV5-1 and TRBJ2-5; TRBD2 matches 10 bases. Germline CDR1 and CDR2: SGHRS and YFSETQ. V shed 5 bases and J 5 bases; nucleotides not matched to a gene: 6. This CDR3 comprises 14 residues. In DNA form, the CDR3 reads TGCGCCAGCAGTACGAGCGGGGGGGCGGAGACCCAGTACTTC. This gives the protein CASSTSGGAETQYF.

This clone appeared a single time. The V and J genes are TRBV2 and TRBJ1-5; tentative D call: TRBD1 (6 bases). The germline V gene encodes CDR1 SNHLY and CDR2 FYNNEI. The CDR3 runs 14 residues. The V gene lost 8 bases and the J gene lost 4 bases, with 15 bases spanning the gap. The CDR3 DNA reads as TGTGCCAGCCAAAGGTCAGGGGCGAATCAGCCCCAGCATTTT. Protein product: CASQRSGANQPQHF.

This clone was seen a single time. J is TRBJ2-1 and V is TRBV9, with D possibly TRBD1 on 6 matching bases. Trimming left V 2 bases short and J 3 bases short, with 9 bases between. CDR3 size: 14 residues. In germline, CDR1 is SGDLS, CDR2 YYNGEE. CDR3 sequence reads: CASSVNRVYNEQFF. DNA of the CDR3: TGTGCCAGCAGCGTTAACAGGGTCTACAATGAGCAGTTCTTC. The variable domain in full, with the rest retrieved from reference TRBV9 and TRBJ2-1, is DSGVTQTPKHLITATGQRVTLRCSPRSGDLSVYWYQQSLDQGLQFLIQYYNGEERAKGNILERFSAQQFPDLHSELNLSSLELGDSALYFCASSVNRVYNEQFFGPGTRLTVL.

V gene TRBV7-8 combines with J gene TRBJ2-5, with a possible D match to TRBD1 (6 bases). The CDR3 is made up of 14 amino acids. Germline assignment: CDR1 SGHVS and CDR2 FQNEAQ. Trimming stripped 8 bases from V and 1 base from J, with 14 bases between. The CDR3, as DNA: TGTGCCAGCGAAACAACAGGGACCCAAGAGACCCAGTACTTC. The encoded protein is CASETTGTQETQYF.

This clone has only one observation. This chain joins TRBV28 and TRBJ2-5, with TRBD2 as a possible D gene (6 bases). The CDR3 loop spans 15 amino acids. CDR1 is MDHEN and CDR2 is SYDVKM in the germline V gene. Trimming took off 5 bases at V and 5 bases at J, with 18 bases between the two ends. CDR3 nucleotide sequence: TGTGCCAGCAGTCGGGGGTTGTCACCTTTTGAGACCCAGTACTTC. Encoded protein: CASSRGLSPFETQYF.

The chain employs TRBV10-3 and TRBJ2-1; D might be TRBD2 (5 bases). This CDR3 has 14 residues. The germline CDR1 and CDR2 sequences are ENHRY and SYGVKD. With 2 bases removed from V and 7 bases from J, the gap between germline ends came to 12 bases. CDR3 region: CAISEGPGINEQFF. Here the CDR3 DNA reads TGTGCCATCAGTGAGGGACCCGGGATAAATGAGCAGTTCTTC.

The chain uses TRBV25-1 and TRBJ2-7, with 7 positions matching TRBD1. The CDR3 loop spans 15 amino acids. With 1 base clipped from V and 12 bases from J, the junction kept 15 bases outside the gene matches. Germline V gene lookup returns CDR1 MGHDK and CDR2 SYGVNS. CDR3 sequence reads: CASSESSQGNRGRYF. In DNA, the CDR3 is TGTGCCAGCAGTGAATCCTCACAGGGGAACAGGGGTCGGTACTTC.

The gene calls are TRBV15 and TRBJ2-5; possibly TRBD2 for D (6 bases). Germline CDR1 reads LNHNV; CDR2 reads YYDKDF (reference sequence). The CDR3 runs to 17 residues. With 0 bases removed from V and 1 base from J, the gap between germline ends came to 15 bases. CDR3 in amino acids: CATSRDLALAFQETQYF. The CDR3, as DNA: TGTGCCACCAGCAGAGATCTAGCGCTAGCCTTCCAAGAGACCCAGTACTTC.

This chain connects TRBV9 to TRBJ2-2; D is undetermined. Germline CDR1 is SGDLS and CDR2 is YYNGEE. The V and J ends lost 0 bases and 5 bases respectively, with 5 bases between them. There are 13 residues in the CDR3. DNA for the CDR3: TGTGCCAGCAGCGTAGTGGCAACCGGGGAGCTGTTTTTT. Its translation is CASSVVATGELFF.

J is TRBJ1-1 and V is TRBV19, with 8 bases matching TRBD1. Germline CDR1 LNHDA, CDR2 SQIVND (reference sequence). V lost 6 bases and J lost 4; bases outside the gene matches: 7. The CDR3 contains 14 residues. CDR3: CASSDRGGGTEAFF. The CDR3 region has the DNA TGTGCCAGTAGCGACAGGGGAGGCGGCACTGAAGCTTTCTTT.

This clone was detected only once. The rearrangement uses TRBV9 and TRBJ2-7; 9 nucleotides line up with TRBD2. With V trimmed by 3 bases and J by 8 bases, 15 bases remained unmatched. Looked up from germline, CDR1 is SGDLS and CDR2 is YYNGEE. The CDR3 contains 16 residues. The CDR3 coding sequence is TGTGCCAGCAGCGATCATAGCGGGAGCCAACAGTTAAAGCAGTACTTC. Its translation is CASSDHSGSQQLKQYF.

This chain connects TRBV7-9 to TRBJ1-1; TRBD1 might be the D (6 bases). Germline CDR1 SEHNR, CDR2 FQNEAQ (reference sequence). The CDR3 totals 14 residues. Trimming cost V 6 bases and J 4 bases, with 15 bases left between them. The CDR3 sequence is CASRTPRGTTEAFF. The DNA for the CDR3 is TGTGCCAGCAGGACACCCAGGGGAACCACTGAAGCTTTCTTT.

The rearrangement links TRBV5-4 to TRBJ2-7; 11 positions match TRBD2. Germline CDR1 and CDR2: SGHNT and YYREEE (reference sequence). The CDR3 contains 15 residues. The ends lost 0 bases at V and 6 bases at J; junction bases unmatched: 5. Here the CDR3 reads CASSLVFSGGAEQYF. The CDR3 DNA reads TGTGCCAGCAGCTTGGTGTTTAGCGGGGGGGCCGAGCAGTACTTC.

The chain employs TRBV6-6 and TRBJ2-7; 10 bases align to TRBD2. Germline V gives CDR1 MNHNY, CDR2 SVGAGI (reference sequence). The CDR3 is 14 residues long. V shed 6 bases, J shed 1 base, and the junction held 3 bases outside the gene matches. The CDR3 is CASRWTSGSYEQYF. The CDR3 DNA follows: TGTGCCAGCAGGTGGACTAGCGGATCCTACGAGCAGTACTTC.

A single count supports this clone. The chain uses TRBV9 and TRBJ1-5, with D perhaps matching TRBD1 (6 bases). The V and J ends lost 3 bases and 4 bases respectively, with 14 bases between them. CDR1 and CDR2 (germline): SGDLS, YYNGEE. The CDR3 length is 15 residues. CDR3 coding DNA: TGTGCCAGCAGCGAAGGACAGTCATTTAATCAGCCCCAGCATTTT. Amino acids: CASSEGQSFNQPQHF.

The chain carries TRBV28 and TRBJ2-7; 7 nucleotides agree with TRBD1. Germline loops: CDR1 MDHEN, CDR2 SYDVKM. With 3 bases clipped from V and 2 bases from J, the junction kept 4 bases outside the gene matches. CDR3 length: 14 amino acids. CDR3 nucleotide sequence: TGTGCCAGCAGTTTTAACAGGGGCACCTACGAGCAGTACTTC. Amino acid sequence: CASSFNRGTYEQYF.

This clone was counted a few times. The chain is built from TRBV7-6 and TRBJ1-5; D is undetermined. V was shortened by 5 bases and J by 6 bases, with 17 bases between the two germline ends. The CDR3 is 15 residues long. Germline V gene sequence: CDR1 SGHVS, CDR2 FNYEAQ. The CDR3 DNA follows: TGTGCCAGCAGCCTAAGTATTGACTCGGTTCAGCCCCAGCATTTT. Its protein product is CASSLSIDSVQPQHF.

The J gene is TRBJ1-1, the V gene TRBV7-9, with 8 bases that match TRBD1. Germline V gene data show CDR1 as SEHNR and CDR2 as FQNEAQ (reference sequence). This CDR3 is 14 amino acids long. Trimming at V came to 5 bases and at J to 5 bases, leaving 7 bases not matched to a gene. The CDR3 region has the DNA TGTGCCAGCAGCCAATTACAGGGGGTGACTGAAGCTTTCTTT. Its protein is CASSQLQGVTEAFF. Filled out from reference TRBV7-9 and TRBJ1-1, the complete variable domain reads DTGVSQNPRHKITKRGQNVTFRCDPISEHNRLYWYRQTLGQGPEFLTYFQNEAQLEKSRLLSDRFSAERPKGSFSTLEIQRTEQGDSAMYLCASSQLQGVTEAFFGQGTRLTVV.

This clone was found a few times. The chain couples TRBV27 to TRBJ2-7; 7 nucleotides align to TRBD1. The CDR3 runs 17 residues. Trimming cost V 5 bases and J 4 bases; bases outside gene matches: 17. Per the germline V gene, CDR1 is MNHEY and CDR2 is SMNVEV (reference sequence). In DNA form, the CDR3 reads TGTGCCAGCAGTCCTAGACAGGGCCCGGACTCTTTTTACGAGCAGTACTTC. This gives the protein CASSPRQGPDSFYEQYF.

In this sample, this clone turned up once. The genes are TRBV5-1 and TRBJ1-2, with 7 bases lining up with TRBD1. Per the germline V gene, CDR1 is SGHRS and CDR2 is YFSETQ. The CDR3 spans 14 residues. V was pared by 0 bases and J by 4 bases, with 3 bases of the junction left unmatched. This chain's CDR3 is CASSLAGDSYGYTF. The CDR3 bases are TGCGCCAGCAGCTTGGCCGGGGACAGCTATGGCTACACCTTC.

The V and J genes are TRBV5-1 and TRBJ2-7, with 10 bases matching TRBD1. Germline V gene data show CDR1 as SGHRS and CDR2 as YFSETQ. This CDR3 has 14 residues. J gave up 1 base and V 4 bases, and 2 bases lay outside the gene matches. CDR3: CASSQGQGSYEQYF. CDR3 bases: TGCGCCAGCAGCCAGGGACAGGGGTCCTACGAGCAGTACTTC. The whole variable domain, filled in from reference TRBV5-1 and TRBJ2-7, reads KAGVTQTPRYLIKTRGQQVTLSCSPISGHRSVSWYQQTPGQGLQFLFEYFSETQRNKGNFPGRFSGRQFSNSRSEMNVSTLELGDSALYLCASSQGQGSYEQYFGPGTRLTVT.

This sequence joins TRBV5-1 and TRBJ2-7, with 8 nucleotides matching TRBD1. The ends lost 4 bases at V and 3 bases at J; junction bases unmatched: 9. CDR3 length: 15 residues. CDR1 and CDR2 from the germline V gene are SGHRS and YFSETQ. The CDR3 here is CASSQGDRGYYEQYF. Written as DNA, the CDR3 is TGCGCCAGCAGCCAAGGCGACAGGGGCTACTACGAGCAGTACTTC.